Each of the 29 T cell receptor beta chains below was sequenced from the same sample in a study of cytomegalovirus exposure and HLA in healthy donors. With 60 Vbeta and 13 Jbeta primers, the PCR was carried out. Clones were read by immunoSEQ multiplex PCR, and TCRdb kept only the in-frame ones, dropping some. The sample has approximately 140,000 clones; 73% are singletons. Material for sequencing was PBMCs. The receptors were sampled from a woman between 18 and 30 years old in good health and CMV-seronegative.

The chain couples TRBV6-6 to TRBJ1-3, with 8 positions matching TRBD1. The CDR3 totals 14 residues. Germline lookup yields CDR1 MNHNY and CDR2 SVGAGI (reference sequence). The trim removed 6 bases at V and 3 bases at J, leaving 4 bases unmatched. DNA for the CDR3: TGTGCCAGCAGCCGGACAGGGTTTGGAAACACCATATATTTT. The encoded protein is CASSRTGFGNTIYF.

The genes are TRBV4-1 and TRBJ2-7; the D gene is possibly TRBD1 (5 bases). The CDR3 is made up of 13 amino acids. The germline V and J ends were trimmed by 1 base and 3 bases, with 7 bases remaining between them. Germline CDR1 reads MGHRA; CDR2 reads YSYEKL. The CDR3 region is CASSQVRGYEQYF. CDR3 DNA: TGCGCCAGCAGCCAAGTTAGGGGCTACGAGCAGTACTTC.

The chain links TRBV7-9 to TRBJ2-1, with TRBD1 matching 7 bases. V dropped 4 bases and J dropped 2; count of bases not matched to a gene: 8. CDR1 is SEHNR and CDR2 is FQNEAQ in the germline V gene (reference sequence). The CDR3 contains 16 residues. The CDR3 region is CASSSPTGTAYNEQFF. The CDR3 DNA reads TGTGCCAGCAGCTCACCTACCGGGACAGCCTACAATGAGCAGTTCTTC.

The rearrangement uses TRBV10-1 and TRBJ2-1; TRBD1 is a possible D gene (6 bases). The CDR3 loop spans 14 amino acids. Trimming took 5 bases from V and 9 from J, leaving 17 bases between them. Germline assignment: CDR1 WNHNN and CDR2 SYGVQD (reference sequence). CDR3 sequence: CASSLGGDNSEQFF. The CDR3, as DNA: TGCGCCAGCAGTCTAGGGGGTGACAATAGTGAGCAGTTCTTC.

This clone was seen only once. The chain employs TRBV5-1 and TRBJ2-7; D gene unclear. CDR1 is SGHRS, CDR2 YFSETQ, per germline. This CDR3 is 13 amino acids long. CDR3: CASSLDAMYEQYV. The DNA for the CDR3 is TGCGCCAGCAGCTTGGATGCTATGTACGAGCAATACGTC.

Only a few counts were recorded for this clone. This rearrangement joins TRBV7-9 to TRBJ1-1; D unclear. The CDR3 has 15 amino acids. Trimming cost V 1 base and J 5 bases, with 14 bases left between them. Germline V gene sequence: CDR1 SEHNR, CDR2 FQNEAQ (reference sequence). CDR3 bases: TGTGCCAGCAGCTTAGGAGAGAGGAGGGTGACTGAAGCTTTCTTT. It encodes CASSLGERRVTEAFF.

V gene TRBV6-1 combines with J gene TRBJ1-5, with D uncertain. V dropped 9 bases and J dropped 1 base, with 13 bases sitting between them. Germline V gene sequence: CDR1 MNHNS, CDR2 SASEGT. The CDR3 consists of 14 residues. CDR3 sequence (DNA): TGTGCCAGTTTGGCCGGCGGGAGCAATCAGCCCCAGCATTTT. It translates to CASLAGGSNQPQHF.

The chain joins TRBV4-2 to TRBJ1-4, with 9 bases lining up with TRBD1. Germline CDR1 reads LGHNA; CDR2 reads YNFKEQ. The CDR3 spans 14 residues. V lost 6 bases and J lost 5; bases outside the gene matches: 4. CDR3 sequence: CASSRTGENEKLFF. Written as DNA, the CDR3 is TGTGCCAGCAGTAGGACAGGGGAGAATGAAAAACTGTTTTTT.

The chain links TRBV10-1 to TRBJ1-5; 7 positions agree with TRBD1. Germline V gives CDR1 WNHNN, CDR2 SYGVQD (reference sequence). The CDR3 consists of 18 residues. V gave up 7 bases and J gave up 2 bases; unmatched junction bases: 17. This chain's CDR3 is CASTYAGLGQRGNQPQHF. The CDR3 bases are TGCGCCAGCACCTATGCCGGCCTGGGACAGCGAGGCAATCAGCCCCAGCATTTT.

This chain links TRBV11-2 with TRBJ2-2; possibly TRBD1 for D (8 bases). Deletions cut 3 bases from V and 5 bases from J, with 13 bases between. Germline CDR1 reads SGHAT; CDR2 reads FQNNGV. The CDR3 runs 15 residues. This chain's CDR3 is CASSFTGGGTGELFF. Written as DNA, the CDR3 is TGTGCCAGCAGCTTTACAGGGGGAGGGACCGGGGAGCTGTTTTTT. Variable domain in full (rest from reference TRBV11-2 and TRBJ2-2): EAGVAQSPRYKIIEKRQSVAFWCNPISGHATLYWYQQILGQGPKLLIQFQNNGVVDDSQLPKDRFSAERLKGVDSTLKIQPAKLEDSAVYLCASSFTGGGTGELFFGEGSRLTVL.

V is TRBV7-9 and J is TRBJ2-1, with 7 positions matching TRBD1. V lost 6 bases, J lost 0 bases, and 5 bases stayed unmatched. Germline V lookup: CDR1 SEHNR, CDR2 FQNEAQ (reference sequence). CDR3 length: 15 residues. CDR3 sequence reads: CASRKGADSYNEQFF. The DNA for the CDR3 is TGTGCCAGCAGGAAGGGGGCTGACTCCTACAATGAGCAGTTCTTC.

This clone was observed a few times. This chain uses TRBV6-1 with TRBJ2-2; D perhaps matches TRBD2 (6 bases). V was clipped by 0 bases and J by 1 base, with 6 bases between them. The CDR3 length is 15 residues. Germline V gene lookup returns CDR1 MNHNS and CDR2 SASEGT. CDR3 nucleotides: TGTGCCAGCAGTGAAGCGCGGGGGAACACCGGGGAGCTGTTTTTT. Amino acid sequence: CASSEARGNTGELFF.

This rearrangement joins TRBV28 to TRBJ2-5; D is perhaps TRBD1 (6 bases). The CDR3 is 13 residues long. The V gene lost 10 bases and the J gene lost 2 bases, with 14 bases spanning the gap. Germline values: CDR1 MDHEN, CDR2 SYDVKM. CDR3 region: CATSVTGQETQYF. The CDR3 DNA reads as TGTGCCACCTCCGTTACAGGGCAAGAGACCCAGTACTTC.

The chain carries TRBV6-1 and TRBJ2-1, with 8 bases lining up with TRBD2. From germline, CDR1 is MNHNS and CDR2 SASEGT. V lost 4 bases to trimming and J lost 0 bases; unmatched junction nucleotides: 2. This CDR3 has 15 residues. The CDR3, as DNA: TGTGCCAGCAGTGTTCTAGCGGGCTCCTACAATGAGCAGTTCTTC. This gives the protein CASSVLAGSYNEQFF.

This clone was seen only once. V gene TRBV5-1 combines with J gene TRBJ2-1; D perhaps matches TRBD2 (6 bases). The V end lost 0 bases, the J end lost 0 bases, and 7 bases lay between the germline ends. CDR1 SGHRS and CDR2 YFSETQ come from the germline V gene. This CDR3 spans 15 amino acids. In nucleotides, the CDR3 is TGCGCCAGCAGCTTGGTTAGCGGCTCCTACAATGAGCAGTTCTTC. Residues: CASSLVSGSYNEQFF.

This clone was seen more than once but under ten times. The chain uses TRBV5-1 and TRBJ2-5; tentative D call: TRBD1 (5 bases). Germline V gene sequence: CDR1 SGHRS, CDR2 YFSETQ. This CDR3 region has 13 residues. Trimming stripped 2 bases from V and 3 bases from J, with 8 bases between. The CDR3, as DNA: TGCGCCAGCAGCTTCCGCAGGGAAGAGACCCAGTACTTC. Residues: CASSFRREETQYF.

CDR3 region: CASSPLVNQPQHF. CDR3 in DNA: TGTGCCAGCAGTCCACTGGTCAATCAGCCCCAGCATTTT. V and J are TRBV2 and TRBJ1-5, with unresolved D. The CDR3 loop spans 13 amino acids. From germline, CDR1 is SNHLY and CDR2 FYNNEI. Trimming stripped 5 bases from V and 3 bases from J, with 8 bases between.

The genes are TRBV27 and TRBJ2-3; D not certain. Germline lookup yields CDR1 MNHEY and CDR2 SMNVEV (reference sequence). This CDR3 is built from 15 residues. Trimming removed 6 bases at V and 5 bases at J, with 18 bases between. The CDR3 DNA reads as TGTGCCAGCAGAATGTTAGCCCAGATAGGAGATACGCAGTATTTT. Encoded protein: CASRMLAQIGDTQYF.

The gene calls are TRBV7-2 and TRBJ1-6; 7 bases map to TRBD1. This CDR3 has 14 amino acids. From germline, CDR1 is SGHTA and CDR2 FQGNSA. The V segment lost 5 bases and the J segment 13 bases; nucleotides outside the gene matches: 11. The CDR3 here is CASSPGQPYGPLHF. In DNA, the CDR3 is TGTGCCAGCAGCCCGGGACAGCCTTACGGGCCCCTCCACTTT.

The V call is TRBV7-9, the J call TRBJ1-4; 7 bases fit TRBD1. The CDR3 has 15 residues. The V and J ends lost 8 bases and 0 bases, in that order; junction bases with no gene match: 6. Per the germline V gene, CDR1 is SEHNR and CDR2 is FQNEAQ (reference sequence). CDR3 sequence: CASGSTGATNEKLFF. The CDR3 DNA is TGTGCCAGCGGCTCAACAGGGGCAACTAATGAAAAACTGTTTTTT.

This clone was counted only a few times. The chain has TRBV5-4 and TRBJ2-3, with 9 nucleotides matching TRBD2. V was pared by 1 base and J by 6 bases, with 3 bases of the junction left unmatched. The CDR3 loop spans 14 amino acids. Germline lookup yields CDR1 SGHNT and CDR2 YYREEE (reference sequence). CDR3 sequence (DNA): TGTGCCAGCAGCTTGCGCGGGGGGGGCGATACGCAGTATTTT. Its translation is CASSLRGGGDTQYF.

V gene TRBV27 combines with J gene TRBJ1-2; TRBD1 matches at 10 bases. Per germline, CDR1 MNHEY and CDR2 SMNVEV (reference sequence). V trimming: 2 bases; J trimming: 4 bases; junction bases outside the gene matches: 7. The CDR3 extends over 16 amino acids. The DNA of the CDR3 is TGTGCCAGCAGTTTAGTGGGACAGGGGCCGGGCTATGGCTACACCTTC. Translating it yields CASSLVGQGPGYGYTF.

The rearrangement uses TRBV11-2 and TRBJ2-2; 13 bases map to TRBD2. The CDR3 is 17 amino acids. CDR1 is SGHAT, CDR2 FQNNGV, per germline. The V and J ends lost 1 base and 10 bases, in that order; junction bases with no gene match: 9. In nucleotides, the CDR3 is TGTGCCAGCAGCTTAGGTTGGACTAGCGGGAGCGGCGAGGAGCTGTTTTTT. Translated: CASSLGWTSGSGEELFF.

This chain connects TRBV28 to TRBJ1-2, with D uncertain. The V gene's germline CDR1 is MDHEN and CDR2 SYDVKM. V gave up 5 bases and J gave up 5 bases, with 3 bases separating them. CDR3 length equals 10 residues. The CDR3 sequence is CASSQYGYTF. CDR3 DNA sequence: TGTGCCAGCAGTCAATATGGCTACACCTTC.

This clone was detected only once. V usage is TRBV27 and J usage is TRBJ2-2; possible D gene TRBD2, 6 bases. This CDR3 spans 14 amino acids. Germline lookup yields CDR1 MNHEY and CDR2 SMNVEV (reference sequence). Trimming stripped 6 bases from V and 8 bases from J, with 16 bases between. CDR3 loop: CASRLAGLRGELFF. The CDR3 coding sequence is TGTGCCAGCAGGTTGGCGGGACTGCGAGGGGAGCTGTTTTTT.

This clone showed up just a few times. J is TRBJ2-3 and V is TRBV6-4; 12 bases align to TRBD2. This CDR3 contains 15 residues. Germline V gene data show CDR1 as MRHNA and CDR2 as SNTAGT. The V and J ends lost 6 bases and 4 bases, in that order; junction bases with no gene match: 5. The CDR3 nucleotides are TGTGCCAGCAGCCCCGGGACTAGCGGGCCAGATACGCAGTATTTT. It encodes CASSPGTSGPDTQYF.

This clone was picked up one time. The CDR3 bases are TGTGCCAGCAGCGCACCCGGACAGGGCCAGTCAGATACGCAGTATTTT. Protein sequence: CASSAPGQGQSDTQYF. The rearrangement links TRBV7-2 to TRBJ2-3; the match to TRBD1 covers 8 bases. The CDR3 is made up of 16 amino acids. Losses at the gene ends were 5 bases for V and 4 bases for J; bases not matched to a gene: 11. Germline assignment: CDR1 SGHTA and CDR2 FQGNSA. The whole variable domain, remainder taken from reference TRBV7-2 and TRBJ2-3, is GAGVSQSPSNKVTEKGKDVELRCDPISGHTALYWYRQSLGQGLEFLIYFQGNSAPDKSGLPSDRFSAERTGGSVSTLTIQRTQQEDSAVYLCASSAPGQGQSDTQYFGPGTRLTVL.

This sequence joins TRBV19 and TRBJ1-5; 7 positions match TRBD1. After removal of 5 bases from V and 5 bases from J, the junction contained 6 bases not matched to a gene. The CDR3 runs to 14 residues. Per the germline V gene, CDR1 is LNHDA and CDR2 is SQIVND (reference sequence). The CDR3 nucleotides read TGTGCCAGTAGTTATACAGGGGCGGATCAGCCCCAGCATTTT. This sequence encodes CASSYTGADQPQHF.

This clone was found a few times. The chain employs TRBV7-3 and TRBJ2-5, with D hard to call. The J call may not be correct, given that the DNA end is closer to TRBJ2-7. The CDR3 contains 14 residues. Germline CDR1 and CDR2: SGHTA and FQGTGA. CDR3 protein: CASSPDAGYYEQYF. CDR3 bases: TGTGCCAGCAGCCCTGATGCTGGGTACTACGAGCAGTACTTC.